This TCR beta chain was recorded in a study of early T cells in non-severe SARS-CoV-2 infection. In the study overall: The sequenced material was bulk RNA from unsorted whole blood, and its chains were unpaired.

Trimming shortened V by 5 bases and J by 4 bases, and 15 bases separated the two germline ends. Germline V gives CDR1 PRHDT, CDR2 FYEKMQ (reference sequence). This CDR3 spans 15 amino acids. TCRdb used MiXCR to reprocess the 5' RACE reads, holding one entry per CDR3 protein. The repertoire has around 60,000 distinct CDR3 sequences, over 20% of them found once; the top ten carry 16%. The sample holds many counts of this clonotype. The V call is TRBV13, the J call TRBJ1-3; D is possibly TRBD1 (6 bases). The source is an adult who was a healthcare worker with PCR-confirmed SARS-CoV-2 infection or an uninfected control (not recorded which). Sequencing was performed on whole blood, taken at baseline. CDR3 sequence: CASSKQGYFGNTIYF. CDR3 sequence (DNA): TGTGCCAGCAGCAAACAGGGTTATTTCGGAAACACCATATATTTT.